This T cell receptor (beta chain) was recovered during a study of T-cell reconstitution after alpha-beta-depleted transplantation in children. V was shortened by 5 bases and J by 7 bases, with 19 bases between the two germline ends. Germline CDR1 reads LNHDA; CDR2 reads SQIVND (reference sequence). The CDR3 consists of 15 residues. Unique molecular identifiers featured in how the TCRbeta library was prepared. MiXCR, applied by TCRdb to the PCR reads, yields one record per CDR3 protein. The data hold more than 500,000 distinct CDR3 sequences, with over 10% observed a single time. The rearrangement links TRBV19 to TRBJ2-3, with D perhaps TRBD2 (5 bases). Here the sequenced sample was PBMCs, mostly from graft donor cells, taken 180 days after TCRalphabeta/CD19-depleted stem cell transplant. The sequence was obtained from a female patient between 2 and 15 years old who had a stem cell transplant for aplastic anemia, so the T cells may come from the graft donor. Written as DNA, the CDR3 is TGTGCCAGTAGTCCCAGGACGAGGGTGGCGAATACGCAGTATTTT. This codes for CASSPRTRVANTQYF. Full variable domain (remainder filled in from reference TRBV19 and TRBJ2-3): DGGITQSPKYLFRKEGQNVTLSCEQNLNHDAMYWYRQDPGQGLRLIYYSQIVNDFQKGDIAEGYSVSREKKESFPLTVTSAQKNPTAFYLCASSPRTRVANTQYFGPGTRLTVL.